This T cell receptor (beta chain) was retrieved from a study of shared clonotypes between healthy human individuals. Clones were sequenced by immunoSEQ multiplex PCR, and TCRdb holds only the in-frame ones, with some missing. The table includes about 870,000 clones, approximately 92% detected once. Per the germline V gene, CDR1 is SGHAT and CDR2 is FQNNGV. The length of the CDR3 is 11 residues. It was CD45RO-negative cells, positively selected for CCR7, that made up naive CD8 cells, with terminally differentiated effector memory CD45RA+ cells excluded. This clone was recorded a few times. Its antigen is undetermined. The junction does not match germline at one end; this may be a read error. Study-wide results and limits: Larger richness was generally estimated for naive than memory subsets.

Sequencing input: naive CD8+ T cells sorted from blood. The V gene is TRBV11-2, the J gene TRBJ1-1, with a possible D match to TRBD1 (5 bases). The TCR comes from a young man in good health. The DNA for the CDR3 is TGTGCCAGCAGCTTAGGCGCGGACACTACCTTT. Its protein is CASSLGADTTF.